This TCR beta chain was captured by sequencing in a study of OX40 agonist ivuxolimab in advanced cancers. At the level of the whole study: Ivuxolimab, which targeted the costimulatory receptor OX40 (CD134), was an agonistic, fully human IgG2 monoclonal antibody. Partial responses occurred in three dose-escalation patients: two with cutaneous melanoma and one with hepatocellular carcinoma. In the dose-escalation cohort, around four fifths of patients were male, and the mean age was roughly 60 years with a range of roughly 23 to 79. Prior anti-PD-1, anti-PD-L1 or anti-CTLA-4 therapy was permitted, and checkpoint inhibitors had been received by less than 45% of dose-escalation patients. Peripheral TCRbeta sequencing aimed to test whether ivuxolimab altered TCR sequence diversity and caused clonal T-cell expansion. Intravenous ivuxolimab was administered to patients every 2 weeks at six dose levels: 0.01, 0.1, 0.3, 1.5, 3 and 10 mg/kg. The paper covers the monotherapy dose-escalation part of the phase I ivuxolimab trial, which included N of about 51 patients. Of the approximately 50 dose-escalation patients, hepatocellular carcinoma was present in around 19, melanoma in some 15, renal cell carcinoma in 9 and head and neck cancer in 9.

Regarding this clone: Its binding antigen is unknown. No much larger clonotype is one base removed from it; base qualities were not supplied.

What the research found in general, with its limitations: The antigen specificity of the clonally expanded peripheral T cells was not determined. Clonal expansion of both CD4+ and CD8+ blood T cells was observed from baseline to week 6 at doses 0.1 to 3.0 mg/kg. After ivuxolimab, expanded clones were on average more numerous among CD8+ T cells than among CD4+ T cells. In partial responders in the 0.1-3.0 mg/kg groups, normalized peripheral clonal expansion was found to be among the lowest, especially among CD8+ T cells. Low levels of normalized T-cell clonal expansion were also seen in some nonresponding patients.

Patients with a history of autoimmune disease or receiving systemic immunosuppression were excluded from the trial. In every dose cohort, peripheral blood was drawn for TCR sequencing at baseline, cycle 4 day 1, and cycle 7 day 1. Samples came from an open-label, multicenter, first-in-human phase I dose-escalation trial of ivuxolimab. Adults with locally advanced or metastatic head and neck squamous cell, hepatocellular, melanoma or renal cell carcinoma were enrolled in the trial. Before TCR sequencing, CD4+ and CD8+ T cells were separately sorted from peripheral blood. V is cut by 2 bases and J by 1 base, and the space between the germline ends is 7 bases. Taken from the germline V gene, the CDR1 and CDR2 loops are MGHRA and YSYEKL. Taken from cysteine to phenylalanine, the CDR3 has 14 residues. The CDR3 DNA has 42 bases and is translated from base 1. To sequence the TCRbeta CDR3 region, genomic DNA was isolated from the sorted cells. The immunoSEQ Assay was used for sequencing of TCRbeta CDR3 regions. As stored in TCRdb, this immuneACCESS dataset retains in-frame rearrangements with V and J assigned. A fraction of the clones does not appear; measured against another copy, unresolved V genes explain less than half of the discrepancy, and the remainder lacks a known reason. Present in this sample are tens of thousands of clones, around 90% of which were seen just once. The ten biggest clones cover 1.5% to 2% of the sample.

The chain was built from TRBV4-1 and TRBJ2-3, with an unclear D gene assignment. Here the sequenced sample was CD4+ or CD8+ T cells sorted from blood, taken in a trial of the OX40 agonist ivuxolimab. This TCR came from an adult with an advanced solid tumor such as melanoma, head and neck, liver or kidney cancer. CDR3 protein: CASSQPGGTDTQYF. The DNA is as follows: TGCGCCAGCAGCCAACCTGGCGGCACAGATACGCAGTATTTT.